The present TCR beta chain was sequenced within a study of shared clonotypes between healthy human individuals. Study results and limitations: Across four donors, naive CD4 shared 5% to 5.5%, naive CD8 under 4%, memory CD4 2.3%, memory CD8 0.4% to 0.5%.

The protocol was immunoSEQ multiplex PCR, while the TCRdb copy is restricted to in-frame clones and leaves out a portion. In the table there are hundreds of thousands of clones, about three quarters of which are singletons. Of note for this clone: Its cognate antigen is unknown.

CDR1 is KGHSH, CDR2 LQKENI, per germline. The CDR3 has 16 amino acids. The V and J ends lost 5 bases and 5 bases, in that order; junction bases with no gene match: 10. The V gene is TRBV18, the J gene TRBJ1-4; 8 nucleotides align to TRBD1. Sequencing used memory CD4+ T cells sorted from blood. Subset in this sample: CD45RA-negative fraction. The source is a woman aged 25 to 39 in good health. This CDR3 is CASSSGTGGRNEKLFF. The DNA for the CDR3 is TGTGCCAGCTCATCCGGGACAGGTGGGCGAAATGAAAAACTGTTTTTT.